This T cell receptor beta chain was recorded in a study of T cell changes during pregnancy in multiple sclerosis. Profiled with immunoSEQ multiplex PCR; TCRdb holds only in-frame clones, not every one. The sample has over 50,000 clones; roughly 90% are singletons. CDR3 length: 16 amino acids. The junction had 8 bases not matched to a gene; V was cut back by 2 bases and J by 4 bases. The germline V gene has CDR1 MNHEY and CDR2 SVGAGI. This receptor was taken from a female donor with multiple sclerosis, enrolled in a pregnancy study. Sequenced here: peripheral blood, sampled after pregnancy. This chain uses TRBV6-5 with TRBJ1-3, with TRBD1 identical over 7 bases. CDR3 in amino acids: CASSYQMTGPGNTIYF. CDR3 bases: TGTGCCAGCAGTTACCAGATGACAGGGCCCGGAAACACCATATATTTT.